The present T cell receptor beta chain was sequenced within a study of cytomegalovirus exposure and HLA in healthy donors. CDR3 length: 15 residues. Germline CDR1 is SSHAT and CDR2 is FNYEAQ (reference sequence). Trimming took off 3 bases at V and 0 bases at J, with 11 bases between the two ends. Primers: 60 Vbeta forward and 13 Jbeta reverse. Sequenced by immunoSEQ multiplex PCR; TCRdb stores in-frame clones only, minus some. In the table there are approximately 180,000 clones, approximately 80% of which are singletons. Sequenced sample: PBMCs. The chain employs TRBV7-7 and TRBJ1-2; D is perhaps TRBD1 (6 bases). The clonotype comes from a woman under 30 in good health and CMV-seropositive. CDR3: CASSFYRETNYGYTF. CDR3 sequence (DNA): TGTGCCAGCAGCTTTTACAGGGAAACTAACTATGGCTACACCTTC.